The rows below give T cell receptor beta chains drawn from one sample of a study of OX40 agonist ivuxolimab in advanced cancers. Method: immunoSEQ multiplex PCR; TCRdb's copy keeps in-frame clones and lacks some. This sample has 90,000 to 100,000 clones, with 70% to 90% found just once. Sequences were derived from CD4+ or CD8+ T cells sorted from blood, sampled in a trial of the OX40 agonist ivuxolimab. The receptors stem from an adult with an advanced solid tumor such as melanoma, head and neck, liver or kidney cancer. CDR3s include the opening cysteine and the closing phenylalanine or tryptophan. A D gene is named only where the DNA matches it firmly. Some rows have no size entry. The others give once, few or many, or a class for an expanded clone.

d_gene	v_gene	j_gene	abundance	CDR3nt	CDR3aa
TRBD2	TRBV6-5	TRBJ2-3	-	TGTGCCAGCAGTTATTCGGGACTAGCGGGATCAGATACGCAGTATTTT	CASSYSGLAGSDTQYF
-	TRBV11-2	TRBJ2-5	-	TGTGCCAGCAGCTTAGAATCTAGCCGGCCCCAGTACTTC	CASSLESSRPQYF
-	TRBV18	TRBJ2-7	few	TGTGCCAGCTCACCAAGTCAGTCCTACGAGCAGTACTTC	CASSPSQSYEQYF
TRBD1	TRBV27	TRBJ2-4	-	TGTGCCAGCAGTTTTCTTCACCCCGGGACAGGTGGGGTAGCCAAAAACATTCAGTACTTC	CASSFLHPGTGGVAKNIQYF
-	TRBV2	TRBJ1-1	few	TGTGCCAGCACCATCGGTCGTAACACTGAAGCTTTCTTT	CASTIGRNTEAFF
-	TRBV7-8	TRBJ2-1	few	TGTGCCAGCAGCCTCCTAGCGTTTTCCTACAATGAGCAGTTCTTC	CASSLLAFSYNEQFF
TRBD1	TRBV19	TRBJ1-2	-	TGTGCCAGTAGTTACCCAGGACAGGGCCGCTACACCTTC	CASSYPGQGRYTF
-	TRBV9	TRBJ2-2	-	TGTGCCAGCAGCCTATATCCGGCTAGCACCGGGGAGCTGTTTTTT	CASSLYPASTGELFF
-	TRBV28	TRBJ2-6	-	TGTGCCAGCAGTTTCTACAGGGTAGCCAACGTCCTGACTTTC	CASSFYRVANVLTF
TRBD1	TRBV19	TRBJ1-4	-	TGTGCCAGTAGTATTCTGGACAGGGAGGAAAAACTGTTTTTT	CASSILDREEKLFF
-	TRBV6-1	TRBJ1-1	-	TGTGCCAGCAGTGAAAGGGGGGACCGGGGGAACACTGAAGCTTTCTTT	CASSERGDRGNTEAFF
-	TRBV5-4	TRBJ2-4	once	TGTGCCAGCAGCCCCGGCGGACTAAACATTCAGTACTTC	CASSPGGLNIQYF
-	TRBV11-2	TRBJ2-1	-	TGTGCCAGCAGCTTCCGACGGTGGGATGAGCAGTTCTTC	CASSFRRWDEQFF
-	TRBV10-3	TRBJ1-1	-	TGTGCCATCAACCCACAGGCGAACACTGAAGCTTTCTTT	CAINPQANTEAFF
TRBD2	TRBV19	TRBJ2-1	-	TGTGCCAGTAGTAGGAGGGAGGGCCGAGATGAGCAGTTCTTC	CASSRREGRDEQFF
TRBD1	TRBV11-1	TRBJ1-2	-	TGTGCCAGCAGCTTAGGGGACAGGGGGAGAGGCTACACCTTC	CASSLGDRGRGYTF
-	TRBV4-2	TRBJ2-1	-	TGTGCCAGCAGCCAAGATTTAAGGGTCCGGCAGTTCTTC	CASSQDLRVRQFF
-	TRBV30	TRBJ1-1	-	TGTGCCTGGAGTGTATCAAGGACACAGATGAACACTGAAGCTTTCTTT	CAWSVSRTQMNTEAFF
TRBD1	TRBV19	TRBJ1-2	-	TGTGCCAGTAGTCCGGGACAGGGCCTAGGTGAGGGCTACACCTTC	CASSPGQGLGEGYTF
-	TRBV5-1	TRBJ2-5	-	TGCGCCAGCAGCTTGAGCCCTAGCGCAGAGACCCAGTACTTC	CASSLSPSAETQYF
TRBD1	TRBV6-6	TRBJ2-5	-	TGTGCCAGCAGTTCCGGGACAGCGCAAGAGACCCAGTACTTC	CASSSGTAQETQYF
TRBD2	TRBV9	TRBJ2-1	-	TGTGCCAGCAGCGCACGACTAGCGCCATACAATGAGCAGTTCTTC	CASSARLAPYNEQFF
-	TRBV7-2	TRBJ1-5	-	TGTGCCAGCAGCGCGACAGGAGACAATCAGCCCCAGCATTTT	CASSATGDNQPQHF
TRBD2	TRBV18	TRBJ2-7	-	TGTGCCAGCTCACCGCAGCGGGAGGAAGAGCAGTACTTC	CASSPQREEEQYF
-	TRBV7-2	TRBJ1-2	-	TGTGCCAGCAGCTTTCCCAGGGAAGGATATGGCTACACCTTC	CASSFPREGYGYTF
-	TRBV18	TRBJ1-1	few	TGTGCCAGCTCACCGTTCGAGGATGAAGCTTTCTTT	CASSPFEDEAFF
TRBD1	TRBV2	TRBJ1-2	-	TGTGCCAGCATCGTACAGGGGAACTATGGCTACACCTTC	CASIVQGNYGYTF
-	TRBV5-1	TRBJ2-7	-	TGCGCCAGCAGCTTCTTCGACGAGCAGTACTTC	CASSFFDEQYF
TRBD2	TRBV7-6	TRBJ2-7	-	TGTGCCAGCAGCTTAGCGCAATCCATTAGCGGGGACGAGCAGTACTTC	CASSLAQSISGDEQYF
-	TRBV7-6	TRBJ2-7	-	TGTGCCAGCAGCTCTTACATACAGGGCGGCGAGCAGTACTTC	CASSSYIQGGEQYF
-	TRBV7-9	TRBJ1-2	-	TGTGCCAGCAGCGATCACTATGGCTACACCTTC	CASSDHYGYTF
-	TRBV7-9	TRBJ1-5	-	TGTGCCAGCAGCTTAGAGCAGGGGATAGGGCCCCAGCATTTT	CASSLEQGIGPQHF
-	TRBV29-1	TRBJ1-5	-	TGCAGCGTTGTACCGGGGGCCAGTGGTAATCAGCCCCAGCATTTT	CSVVPGASGNQPQHF
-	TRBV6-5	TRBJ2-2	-	TGTGCCAGCAGTTACTATGCGGGAATGAACACCGGGGAGCTGTTTTTT	CASSYYAGMNTGELFF
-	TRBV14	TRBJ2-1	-	TGTGCCAGCAGCCTCCTTGCCCGGAGCGGCAATGAGCAGTTCTTC	CASSLLARSGNEQFF
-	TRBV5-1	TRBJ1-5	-	TGCGCCAGCAGCATTACCGGGACGGAAAATCAGCCCCAGCATTTT	CASSITGTENQPQHF
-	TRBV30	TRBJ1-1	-	TGTGCCTGGAGTGTACCCTTAAGGACTGAAGCTTTCTTT	CAWSVPLRTEAFF
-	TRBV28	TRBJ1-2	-	TGTGCCAGCAGTTTCCCCCGTGTAACTAACTATGGCTACACCTTC	CASSFPRVTNYGYTF